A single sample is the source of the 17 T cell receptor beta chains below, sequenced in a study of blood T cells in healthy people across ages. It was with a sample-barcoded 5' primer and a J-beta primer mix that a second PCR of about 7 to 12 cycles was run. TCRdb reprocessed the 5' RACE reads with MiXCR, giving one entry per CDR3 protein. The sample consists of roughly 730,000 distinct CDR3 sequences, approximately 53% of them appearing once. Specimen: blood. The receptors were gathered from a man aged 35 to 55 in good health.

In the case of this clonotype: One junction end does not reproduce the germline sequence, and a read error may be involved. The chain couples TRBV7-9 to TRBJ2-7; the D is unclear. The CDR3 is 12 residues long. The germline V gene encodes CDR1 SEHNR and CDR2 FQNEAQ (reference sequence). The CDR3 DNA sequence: TGTGCCAACAGCTTAACGAACTACGAGCAGTACTTC. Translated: CANSLTNYEQYF.

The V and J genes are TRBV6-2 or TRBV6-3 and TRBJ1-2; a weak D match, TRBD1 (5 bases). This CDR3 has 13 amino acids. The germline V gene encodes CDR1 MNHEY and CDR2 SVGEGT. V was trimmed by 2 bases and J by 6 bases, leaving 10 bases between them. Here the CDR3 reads CASSYVPGDGYTF. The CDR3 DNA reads TGTGCCAGCAGTTACGTCCCGGGGGATGGCTACACCTTC.

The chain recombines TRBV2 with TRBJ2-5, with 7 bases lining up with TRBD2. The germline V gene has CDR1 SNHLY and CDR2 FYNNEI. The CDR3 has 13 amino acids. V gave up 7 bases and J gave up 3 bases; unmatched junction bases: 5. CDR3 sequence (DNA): TGTGCCAGCATTGGAACTAGCGAAGAGACCCAGTACTTC. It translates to CASIGTSEETQYF.

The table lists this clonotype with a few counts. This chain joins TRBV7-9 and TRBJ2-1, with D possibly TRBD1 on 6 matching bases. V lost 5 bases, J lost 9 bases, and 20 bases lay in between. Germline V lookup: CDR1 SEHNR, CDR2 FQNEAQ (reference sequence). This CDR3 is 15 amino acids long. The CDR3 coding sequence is TGTGCCAGCAGCGTCGCCACAACAGGGATGGGTGAGCAGTTCTTC. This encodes CASSVATTGMGEQFF.

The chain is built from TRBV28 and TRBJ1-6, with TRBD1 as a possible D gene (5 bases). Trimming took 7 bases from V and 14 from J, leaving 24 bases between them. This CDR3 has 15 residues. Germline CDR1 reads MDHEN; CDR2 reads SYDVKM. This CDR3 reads CASTSSASGGVSLHF. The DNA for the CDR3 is TGTGCCAGCACCTCCTCGGCCTCCGGGGGGGTGTCCCTCCACTTT.

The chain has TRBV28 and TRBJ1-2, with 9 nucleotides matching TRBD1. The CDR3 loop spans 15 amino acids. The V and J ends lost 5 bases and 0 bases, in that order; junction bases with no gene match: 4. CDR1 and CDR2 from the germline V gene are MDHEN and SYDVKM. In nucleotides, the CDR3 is TGTGCCAGCAGTCGAGACAGGGGGGCTAACTATGGCTACACCTTC. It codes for CASSRDRGANYGYTF.

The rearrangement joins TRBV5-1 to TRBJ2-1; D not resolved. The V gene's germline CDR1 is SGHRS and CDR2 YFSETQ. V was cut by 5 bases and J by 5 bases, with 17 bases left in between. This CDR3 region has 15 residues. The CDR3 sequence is CASSYEALGDNEQFF. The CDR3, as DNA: TGCGCCAGCAGTTACGAGGCCCTCGGAGACAATGAGCAGTTCTTC.

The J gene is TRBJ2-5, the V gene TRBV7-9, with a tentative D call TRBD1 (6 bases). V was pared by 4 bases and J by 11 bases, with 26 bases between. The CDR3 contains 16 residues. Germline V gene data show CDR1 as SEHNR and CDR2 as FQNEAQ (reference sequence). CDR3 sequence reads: CASSSTSGEITYGQYF. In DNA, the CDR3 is TGTGCCAGCAGCTCGACGTCAGGGGAAATAACCTACGGGCAGTACTTC.

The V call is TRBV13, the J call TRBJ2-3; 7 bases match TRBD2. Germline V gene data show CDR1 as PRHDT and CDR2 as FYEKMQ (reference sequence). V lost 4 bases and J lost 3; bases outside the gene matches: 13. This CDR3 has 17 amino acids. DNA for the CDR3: TGTGCCAGCAGCTCGGGCACACGGGACTACGCGACAGATACGCAGTATTTT. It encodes CASSSGTRDYATDTQYF.

The CDR3 sequence: CASPSRGSNNEQFF. CDR3 DNA: TGTGCCAGCCCCTCCCGCGGGAGCAACAATGAGCAGTTCTTC. The chain joins TRBV7-9 to TRBJ2-1, with TRBD2 matching over 7 bases. CDR1 is SEHNR and CDR2 is FQNEAQ in the germline V gene (reference sequence). The CDR3 contains 14 residues. The J segment lost 5 bases and the V segment lost 8 bases, leaving 9 bases of the junction unmatched.

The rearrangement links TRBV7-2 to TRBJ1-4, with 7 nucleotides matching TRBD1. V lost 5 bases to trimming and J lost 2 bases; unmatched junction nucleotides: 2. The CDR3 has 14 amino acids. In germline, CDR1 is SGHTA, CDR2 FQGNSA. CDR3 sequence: CASSPDRTNEKLFF. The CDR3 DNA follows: TGTGCCAGCAGCCCGGACAGGACTAATGAAAAACTGTTTTTT.

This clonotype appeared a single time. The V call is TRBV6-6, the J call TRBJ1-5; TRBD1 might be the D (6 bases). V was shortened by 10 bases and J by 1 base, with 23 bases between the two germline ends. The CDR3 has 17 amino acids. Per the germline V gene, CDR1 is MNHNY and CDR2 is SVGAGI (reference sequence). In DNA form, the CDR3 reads TGTGCCACCGATGGGACACTGGCTAGTGAGAGCAATCAGCCCCAGCATTTT. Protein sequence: CATDGTLASESNQPQHF.

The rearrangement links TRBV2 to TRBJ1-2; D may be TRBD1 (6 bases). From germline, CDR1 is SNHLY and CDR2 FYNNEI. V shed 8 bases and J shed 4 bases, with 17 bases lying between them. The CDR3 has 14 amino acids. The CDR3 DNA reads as TGTGCCAGCGGCTTTGGGGCAGGGGTCTATGGCTACACCTTC. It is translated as CASGFGAGVYGYTF.

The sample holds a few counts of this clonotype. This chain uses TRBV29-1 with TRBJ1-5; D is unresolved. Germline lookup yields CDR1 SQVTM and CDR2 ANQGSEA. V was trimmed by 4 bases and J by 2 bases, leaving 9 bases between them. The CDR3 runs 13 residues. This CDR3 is CSVGSDGNQPQHF. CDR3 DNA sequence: TGCAGCGTTGGGTCGGATGGCAATCAGCCCCAGCATTTT.

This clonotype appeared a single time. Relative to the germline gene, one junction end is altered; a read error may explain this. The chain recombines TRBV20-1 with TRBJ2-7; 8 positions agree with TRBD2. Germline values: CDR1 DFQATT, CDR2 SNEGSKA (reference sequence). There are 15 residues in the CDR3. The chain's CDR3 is CSDRGASGSPYEQYF. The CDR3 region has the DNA TGCAGTGATAGAGGGGCGAGCGGGAGTCCCTACGAGCAGTACTTC.

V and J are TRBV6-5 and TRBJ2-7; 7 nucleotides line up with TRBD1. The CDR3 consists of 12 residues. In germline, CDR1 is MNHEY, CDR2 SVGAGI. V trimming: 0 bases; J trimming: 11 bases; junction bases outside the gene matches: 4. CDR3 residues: CASSYSTGYKYF. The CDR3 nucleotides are TGTGCCAGCAGTTACTCGACAGGGTATAAGTACTTC.

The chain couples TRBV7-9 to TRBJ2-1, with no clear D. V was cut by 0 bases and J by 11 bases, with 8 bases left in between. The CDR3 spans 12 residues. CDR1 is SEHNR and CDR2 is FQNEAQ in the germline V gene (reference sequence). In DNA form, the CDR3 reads TGTGCCAGCAGCTTAGCGGATCGGAAGCAGTTCTTC. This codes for CASSLADRKQFF.